The 17 T cell receptor beta chains below all came from one sample that was sequenced in a study of identical twins. From the 5' RACE reads, TCRdb called clonotypes with MiXCR, one entry per CDR3 protein. The sample gives 1.5 million to 2 million distinct CDR3 sequences, around a third of which show up once; around 0.25% is in the top ten. Sequencing was performed on cord blood. These receptors came from a newborn girl in good health.

This clonotype turned up a few times. The V gene is TRBV19, the J gene TRBJ2-1, with 7 positions matching TRBD2. CDR1 LNHDA and CDR2 SQIVND come from the germline V gene (reference sequence). V trimming: 7 bases; J trimming: 4 bases; junction bases outside the gene matches: 4. This CDR3 region has 13 residues. The CDR3 nucleotides read TGTGCCAGTATAAGGCGGGGGTACAATGAGCAGTTCTTC. As protein: CASIRRGYNEQFF.

The chain couples TRBV6-6 to TRBJ2-1; a weak D match, TRBD1 (5 bases). Trimming removed 3 bases at V and 4 bases at J, with 13 bases between. This CDR3 contains 15 residues. CDR1 is MNHNY and CDR2 is SVGAGI in the germline V gene (reference sequence). The CDR3 coding sequence is TGTGCCAGCAGTTATGGTAGGACAAGATACAATGAGCAGTTCTTC. It codes for CASSYGRTRYNEQFF.

DNA for the CDR3: TGTGCCAGTAGTGCTCCTGACAGGGGGGTCAATGAGCAGTTCTTC. Its protein product is CASSAPDRGVNEQFF. The chain links TRBV19 to TRBJ2-1, with 9 bases matching TRBD1. Losses at the gene ends were 5 bases for V and 6 bases for J; bases not matched to a gene: 8. The germline gives CDR1 LNHDA, CDR2 SQIVND (reference sequence). This CDR3 region has 15 residues.

This clonotype was detected a few times. V is TRBV11-2 and J is TRBJ2-1, with D tentatively TRBD2 (6 bases). Germline assignment: CDR1 SGHAT and CDR2 FQNNGV. The CDR3 totals 17 residues. Trimming removed 5 bases from V and 3 bases from J, with 20 bases in between. CDR3 amino acids: CASSPVTRGTSYNEQFF. Written as DNA, the CDR3 is TGTGCCAGCAGCCCGGTTACCCGGGGGACCAGCTACAATGAGCAGTTCTTC.

This sequence joins TRBV14 and TRBJ2-4, with TRBD2 identical over 8 bases. TRBJ2-7 explains the end of the DNA better; the J call may be wrong. This CDR3 has 15 residues. Germline CDR1 is SGHDN and CDR2 is FVKESK. CDR3 loop: CASSHSGGPSYEQYF. In DNA, the CDR3 is TGTGCCAGCAGCCATTCGGGAGGGCCCTCCTACGAGCAGTACTTC.

This clonotype was counted only a few times. The chain couples TRBV20-1 to TRBJ2-7, with 8 bases aligning to TRBD2. The ends lost 2 bases at V and 3 bases at J; junction bases unmatched: 9. The CDR3 contains 15 residues. The germline V gene has CDR1 DFQATT and CDR2 SNEGSKA (reference sequence). The CDR3, as DNA: TGCAGTGCTAGACGACTAGCGAAATCACTCTACGAGCAGTACTTC. Translation: CSARRLAKSLYEQYF.

Points on this clonotype: A junction end diverges from the germline sequence, so it may reflect a read error. This sequence joins TRBV6-1 and TRBJ1-2, with D maybe TRBD1 (5 bases). The V gene's germline CDR1 is MNHNS and CDR2 SASEGT. The CDR3 has 15 amino acids. The CDR3 here is CASSAGGAGDYGCTF. CDR3 DNA: TGTGCCAGCAGTGCTGGAGGCGCGGGGGACTATGGCTGCACCTTC.

This clonotype was detected only once. A read error may produce the germline difference seen at one junction end. The V gene is TRBV24-1, the J gene TRBJ2-3; D perhaps matches TRBD1 (5 bases). Germline V gene sequence: CDR1 KGHDR, CDR2 SFDVKD. The CDR3 spans 15 residues. The CDR3 here is CATSEVTIPTGTQYF. The CDR3 DNA sequence: TGTGCCACCAGTGAGGTGACGATACCTACAGGTACGCAGTATTTT.

A remark on this clonotype: This could be a read error, since a much larger clone is one nucleotide away. This chain's CDR3 is CSVAASGINEQYF. The CDR3 bases are TGCAGCGTTGCGGCTAGCGGGATCAATGAGCAGTACTTC. The rearrangement joins TRBV29-1 to TRBJ2-7; 9 nucleotides agree with TRBD2. Germline lookup yields CDR1 SQVTM and CDR2 ANQGSEA. Trimming at V came to 4 bases and at J to 7 bases, leaving 8 bases not matched to a gene. CDR3 length equals 13 residues.

A note on this clonotype: This may be a read error, as it is one base from a much larger clone. V gene TRBV12-3 or TRBV12-4 combines with J gene TRBJ2-3; D is possibly TRBD1 (5 bases). The CDR3 loop spans 13 amino acids. CDR3 in amino acids: CASRPAGPDMQYF. For the CDR3, the DNA is TGTGCCAGCAGGCCCGCAGGGCCAGATATGCAGTATTTT.

The rearrangement joins TRBV6-1 to TRBJ1-5, with TRBD1 identical over 7 bases. Trimming removed 4 bases from V and 0 bases from J; junction bases left unmatched: 9. The CDR3 runs to 17 residues. The germline gives CDR1 MNHNS, CDR2 SASEGT. In DNA, the CDR3 is TGTGCCAGCAGTGGTAGGACAGGCCTTTATAGCAATCAGCCCCAGCATTTT. As protein: CASSGRTGLYSNQPQHF.

The chain joins TRBV4-1 to TRBJ2-6; D gene ambiguous. CDR3 length: 15 residues. V was clipped by 1 base and J by 2 bases, with 6 bases between them. CDR1 and CDR2 from the germline V gene are MGHRA and YSYEKL. The CDR3, as DNA: TGCGCCAGCAGCCAAGGGGCAGCTGGGGCCAACGTCCTGACTTTC. Amino acid sequence: CASSQGAAGANVLTF.

The J gene is TRBJ2-2, the V gene TRBV12-3 or TRBV12-4; 9 nucleotides match TRBD1. This CDR3 region has 14 residues. Trimming removed 6 bases from V and 7 bases from J; junction bases left unmatched: 6. The DNA for the CDR3 is TGTGCCAGCAGGGCGGGACAGGGTATCGGGGAGCTGTTTTTT. It encodes CASRAGQGIGELFF.

This chain connects TRBV6-2 or TRBV6-3 to TRBJ1-5, with unresolved D. The V gene lost 6 bases and the J gene lost 9 bases, with 12 bases spanning the gap. The germline V gene encodes CDR1 MNHEY and CDR2 SVGEGT. This CDR3 is built from 12 residues. CDR3 amino acids: CASSPGLLPQHF. CDR3 DNA: TGTGCCAGCAGCCCCGGACTCCTGCCCCAGCATTTT.

This clonotype has more than one count but fewer than ten. This sequence joins TRBV11-1 and TRBJ2-1, with 16 nucleotides matching TRBD2. The CDR3 contains 19 residues. Germline V lookup: CDR1 SGHAT, CDR2 FQDESV (reference sequence). J lost 4 bases, V lost 5 bases, and 11 bases had no gene match. CDR3 in amino acids: CASSRGLAGGPATYNEQFF. The CDR3 region has the DNA TGTGCCAGCAGCCGGGGACTAGCGGGAGGGCCAGCGACTTACAATGAGCAGTTCTTC.

This chain connects TRBV29-1 to TRBJ1-4, with D maybe TRBD1 (5 bases). Per germline, CDR1 SQVTM and CDR2 ANQGSEA. The CDR3 sequence is 13 residues long. V was trimmed by 5 bases and J by 8 bases, leaving 15 bases between them. As DNA, the CDR3 is TGCAGCGTTAGGGCAGCTTCAGGGGAAAAACTGTTTTTT. It specifies CSVRAASGEKLFF.

This clonotype was recorded a few times. V usage is TRBV5-1 and J usage is TRBJ2-3; 14 positions agree with TRBD2. The J segment lost 5 bases and the V segment lost 5 bases, leaving 7 bases of the junction unmatched. The CDR3 is made up of 16 amino acids. Germline-derived CDR1 and CDR2 are SGHRS and YFSETQ. In DNA, the CDR3 is TGCGCCAGCAGGTGGGGGACTAGCGGGAGTGGAGATACGCAGTATTTT. Protein product: CASRWGTSGSGDTQYF.